The T cell receptor beta chain under discussion was sequenced for a study of T-cell reconstitution after alpha-beta-depleted transplantation in children. Unique molecular identifiers were incorporated when the TCRbeta library was constructed. TCRdb processed the PCR reads anew with MiXCR; each CDR3 protein has one entry. The sample shows around 370,000 distinct CDR3 sequences, 10% of them seen only once. With V trimmed by 5 bases and J by 5 bases, 8 bases remained unmatched. This CDR3 contains 14 residues. In germline, CDR1 is MNHNS, CDR2 SASEGT. The chain joins TRBV6-1 to TRBJ1-1, with TRBD1 matching 7 bases. Material: PBMCs from the stem cell graft donor, obtained from the stem cell graft. This sequence was found in a human donor who donated a stem cell graft to a child with acute lymphoblastic leukemia. CDR3 in amino acids: CASSRSGQVTEAFF. The CDR3 DNA follows: TGTGCCAGCAGTCGATCCGGACAGGTTACTGAAGCTTTCTTT.